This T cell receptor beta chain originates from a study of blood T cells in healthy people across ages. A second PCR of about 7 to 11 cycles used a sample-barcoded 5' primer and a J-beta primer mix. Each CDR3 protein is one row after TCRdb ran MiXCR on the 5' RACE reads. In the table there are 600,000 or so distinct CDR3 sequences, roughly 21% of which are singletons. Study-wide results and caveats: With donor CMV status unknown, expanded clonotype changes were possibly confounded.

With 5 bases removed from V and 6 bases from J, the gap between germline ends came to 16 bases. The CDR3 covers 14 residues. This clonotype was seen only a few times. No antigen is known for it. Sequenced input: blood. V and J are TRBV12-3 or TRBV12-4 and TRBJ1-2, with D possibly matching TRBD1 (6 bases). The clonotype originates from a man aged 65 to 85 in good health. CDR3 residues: CASSALGGLDGYTF. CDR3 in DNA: TGTGCCAGCAGTGCGCTTGGGGGCTTGGATGGCTACACCTTC.